A selection of T cell receptor beta chains follows, all from one sample in a study of CD8 T cells in Susac syndrome. A single record per CDR3 protein comes from TCRdb applying MiXCR to the immunoSEQ multiplex PCR reads. Of approximately 190,000 distinct CDR3 sequences in the sample, just under 95% were seen once. Sequenced material: CD8+ T cells from PBMCs. The receptors stem from a human donor with Susac syndrome. Each CDR3 is given with its conserved first and last residue. The order of the fields is V gene, J gene, CDR3 protein.

V gene: TRBV29-1
J gene: TRBJ2-1
CDR3 protein: CSVLAEGSYNEQFF

V gene: TRBV6-5
J gene: TRBJ1-1
CDR3 protein: CASSFLGERVTEAFF

V gene: TRBV20-1
J gene: TRBJ1-1
CDR3 protein: CSASDRGLNTEAFF

V gene: TRBV29-1
J gene: TRBJ2-6
CDR3 protein: CSAIGAAGVGANVLTF

V gene: TRBV7-9
J gene: TRBJ2-1
CDR3 protein: CASSHTGAEQFF

V gene: TRBV9
J gene: TRBJ2-2
CDR3 protein: CASSPPGQALPRPGQELFF

V gene: TRBV5-5
J gene: TRBJ2-5
CDR3 protein: CASGREETQYF

V gene: TRBV29-1
J gene: TRBJ1-1
CDR3 protein: CSVTRGGADTEAFF

V gene: TRBV18
J gene: TRBJ2-3
CDR3 protein: CASSPRTSGGIDTQYF

V gene: TRBV20-1
J gene: TRBJ2-7
CDR3 protein: CSAAQITSYEQYF

V gene: TRBV7-9
J gene: TRBJ2-3
CDR3 protein: CASSSPQGEWGTDTQYF

V gene: TRBV18
J gene: TRBJ1-5
CDR3 protein: CASSPEGVGQPQHF

V gene: TRBV6-5
J gene: TRBJ2-5
CDR3 protein: CASRLGTVSQETQYF

V gene: TRBV7-2
J gene: TRBJ2-5
CDR3 protein: CASSLGARLQETQYF